What follows are 22 T cell receptor beta chains derived from one specimen sequenced in a study of blood T cell repertoires in COVID-19. The table came from immunoSEQ multiplex PCR; TCRdb's copy has only in-frame clones and leaves some out. Of about 160,000 clones listed, 85% are singletons. Sequencing was carried out using peripheral blood. Every receptor here comes from a human donor with acute or convalescent COVID-19. The donor label of this sample is uncertain.

A few counts support this clone. V and J are TRBV6-5 and TRBJ1-5, with D maybe TRBD1 (6 bases). This CDR3 region has 14 residues. V was pared by 5 bases and J by 2 bases, with 10 bases between. Germline V gene data show CDR1 as MNHEY and CDR2 as SVGAGI. The CDR3 spells CASSRGLGNQPQHF. The CDR3 nucleotides read TGTGCCAGCAGTAGGGGGTTGGGCAATCAGCCCCAGCATTTT.

The chain employs TRBV21-1 and TRBJ1-2; TRBD1, as called in the table, went unchecked against the DNA. TRBV21-1 is an annotated pseudogene. This CDR3 has 13 residues. CDR3 amino acids: CASSKSDINGYTF. The CDR3, as DNA: TGTGCCAGCAGCAAGTCGGACATAAATGGCTACACCTTC.

The genes are TRBV11-2 and TRBJ2-7; 8 nucleotides align to TRBD2. Germline V gene sequence: CDR1 SGHAT, CDR2 FQNNGV. The CDR3 spans 14 residues. Trimming cost V 5 bases and J 1 base; bases outside gene matches: 4. Written as DNA, the CDR3 is TGTGCCAGCAGCCCTCGGGGGGGTTCCTACGAGCAGTACTTC. Translated: CASSPRGGSYEQYF. The full variable domain, its missing parts supplied by reference TRBV11-2 and TRBJ2-7, is EAGVAQSPRYKIIEKRQSVAFWCNPISGHATLYWYQQILGQGPKLLIQFQNNGVVDDSQLPKDRFSAERLKGVDSTLKIQPAKLEDSAVYLCASSPRGGSYEQYFGPGTRLTVT.

The chain has TRBV18 and TRBJ1-6; D possibly corresponds to TRBD1 (5 bases). The CDR3 length is 14 residues. V shed 3 bases and J shed 8 bases, with 11 bases lying between them. Germline V lookup: CDR1 KGHSH, CDR2 LQKENI. CDR3 residues: CASSPGTGDSPLHF. CDR3 nucleotide sequence: TGTGCCAGCTCACCCGGAACAGGAGATTCACCCCTCCACTTT. Full variable domain (rest looked up from reference TRBV18 and TRBJ1-6): NAGVMQNPRHLVRRRGQEARLRCSPMKGHSHVYWYRQLPEEGLKFMVYLQKENIIDESGMPKERFSAEFPKEGPSILRIQQVVRGDSAAYFCASSPGTGDSPLHFGNGTRLTVT.

The chain recombines TRBV6-6 with TRBJ1-1; 8 nucleotides match TRBD1. The junction had 6 bases not matched to a gene; V was cut back by 2 bases and J by 4 bases. This CDR3 has 15 residues. Germline CDR1 MNHNY, CDR2 SVGAGI (reference sequence). Written as DNA, the CDR3 is TGTGCCAGCAGTTACACAGGGGGAGGCGGCACTGAAGCTTTCTTT. Translation: CASSYTGGGGTEAFF.

The chain is built from TRBV3-1 (or the pseudogene TRBV3-2) and TRBJ1-5, with D perhaps matching TRBD1 (5 bases). Per germline, CDR1 LGHDT and CDR2 YNNKEL (reference sequence). The CDR3 runs 13 residues. V was clipped by 4 bases and J by 7 bases, with 11 bases between them. CDR3 sequence: CASSRGVWQPQHF. CDR3 bases: TGTGCCAGCAGCCGGGGGGTCTGGCAGCCCCAGCATTTT.

The rearrangement uses TRBV3-1 (or the pseudogene TRBV3-2) and TRBJ1-1; 8 positions match TRBD1. The J segment lost 8 bases and the V segment lost 8 bases, leaving 10 bases of the junction unmatched. CDR3 length: 13 residues. Germline CDR1 is LGHDT and CDR2 is YNNKEL (reference sequence). CDR3 region: CASGRAGGGEAFF. CDR3 coding DNA: TGTGCCAGCGGAAGAGCAGGGGGCGGAGAAGCTTTCTTT.

The table lists this clone with a few counts. The chain has TRBV5-1 and TRBJ2-3; 7 positions match TRBD1. Unmatched junction bases numbered 4, after V lost 4 bases and J lost 2 bases. Looked up from germline, CDR1 is SGHRS and CDR2 is YFSETQ. This CDR3 comprises 14 residues. CDR3 loop: CASSMGQTTDTQYF. The CDR3 coding sequence is TGCGCCAGCAGCATGGGACAGACCACAGATACGCAGTATTTT.

The J gene is TRBJ2-1, the V gene TRBV7-9, with 9 bases that match TRBD2. CDR1 is SEHNR and CDR2 is FQNEAQ in the germline V gene (reference sequence). J gave up 10 bases and V 5 bases, and 21 bases lay outside the gene matches. The CDR3 sequence is 18 residues long. The DNA for the CDR3 is TGTGCCAGCAGCCCTCTTAGTGGGACCGGGACTAGCAGAGGCGAGCAGTTCTTC. Protein product: CASSPLSGTGTSRGEQFF.

The DNA of the CDR3 is TGTGCCAGCAGCTTAAACTCTCTTGGCTACGAGCAGTACTTC. Protein: CASSLNSLGYEQYF. V and J are TRBV11-3 and TRBJ2-7; no reliable D call. Germline-derived CDR1 and CDR2 are SGHNT and YENEEA. The germline V and J ends were trimmed by 2 bases and 3 bases, with 11 bases remaining between them. The CDR3 runs 14 residues.

CDR3 loop: CASSVALTGDYEQYF. The CDR3 DNA reads TGTGCCAGCAGCGTAGCCTTGACGGGGGACTACGAGCAGTACTTC. The chain carries TRBV9 and TRBJ2-7, with D possibly matching TRBD2 (6 bases). CDR1 and CDR2 from the germline V gene are SGDLS and YYNGEE. CDR3 size: 15 residues. V lost 0 bases and J lost 3, with 13 bases in between.

The chain is built from TRBV5-1 and TRBJ1-2, with 8 bases that match TRBD1. The CDR3 has 13 amino acids. Germline assignment: CDR1 SGHRS and CDR2 YFSETQ. With 1 base clipped from V and 8 bases from J, the junction kept 4 bases outside the gene matches. In DNA, the CDR3 is TGCGCCAGCAGCTTGCAGGGGGCAGGCGGCTACACCTTC. Protein sequence: CASSLQGAGGYTF.

In DNA, the CDR3 is TGTGCCAGCAGCTTAACGTTTTCTCGTAACACTGAAGCTTTCTTT. This encodes CASSLTFSRNTEAFF. The rearrangement links TRBV7-3 to TRBJ1-1; D not certain. The CDR3 runs to 15 residues. Germline CDR1 reads SGHTA; CDR2 reads FQGTGA. The V end was cut by 0 bases, the J end by 2 bases, with 10 bases between. Full variable domain (rest looked up from reference TRBV7-3 and TRBJ1-1): GAGVSQTPSNKVTEKGKYVELRCDPISGHTALYWYRQSLGQGPEFLIYFQGTGAADDSGLPNDRFFAVRPEGSVSTLKIQRTERGDSAVYLCASSLTFSRNTEAFFGQGTRLTVV.

The V and J genes are TRBV6-5 and TRBJ2-5; 13 nucleotides match TRBD2. The ends lost 7 bases at V and 7 bases at J; junction bases unmatched: 9. Germline lookup yields CDR1 MNHEY and CDR2 SVGAGI. The CDR3 is made up of 15 amino acids. CDR3 protein: CASNPRRTSGRTQYF. The CDR3 nucleotides are TGTGCCAGCAACCCAAGGAGGACTAGCGGGAGGACCCAGTACTTC.

CDR3 loop: CASSSHRALNEKLFF. The CDR3 coding sequence is TGTGCCAGCAGTTCTCACAGGGCCCTTAATGAAAAACTGTTTTTT. The chain uses TRBV28 and TRBJ1-4, with D perhaps matching TRBD1 (6 bases). The germline CDR1 and CDR2 sequences are MDHEN and SYDVKM. CDR3 length: 15 residues. V lost 4 bases and J 4 bases, leaving 13 bases between the germline ends.

CDR3 region: CASSGDRTKNIQYF. DNA of the CDR3: TGTGCCAGCAGCGGGGACAGAACCAAAAACATTCAGTACTTC. The gene calls are TRBV5-4 and TRBJ2-4, with 7 bases aligning to TRBD1. In germline, CDR1 is SGHNT, CDR2 YYREEE (reference sequence). This CDR3 has 14 amino acids. V shed 4 bases, J shed 2 bases, and the junction held 3 bases outside the gene matches.

The V gene is TRBV24-1, the J gene TRBJ2-2; weak D call: TRBD1 (6 bases). The CDR3 extends over 14 amino acids. V lost 5 bases and J lost 1, with 7 bases in between. Germline-derived CDR1 and CDR2 are KGHDR and SFDVKD. CDR3 nucleotide sequence: TGTGCCACCAGTGTCAGGGGGAACACCGGGGAGCTGTTTTTT. Translating gives CATSVRGNTGELFF.

The chain is built from TRBV3-1 (or the pseudogene TRBV3-2) and TRBJ2-7; D is uncertain. Trimming shortened V by 0 bases and J by 7 bases, and 10 bases separated the two germline ends. The CDR3 runs 13 residues. CDR1 and CDR2 from the germline V gene are LGHDT and YNNKEL (reference sequence). The CDR3 nucleotides read TGTGCCAGCAGCCAAGAGCCCAAAGAGGAGCAGTACTTC. Protein: CASSQEPKEEQYF.

CDR3 DNA: TGTGCCAGCAGCGACAGGTTTGGCAATCAGCCCCAGCATTTT. It specifies CASSDRFGNQPQHF. J is TRBJ1-5 and V is TRBV7-3, with a weak D call TRBD1 (6 bases). Between the trimmed V and J ends, which lost 5 bases and 2 bases, there was a span of 10 bases. The CDR3 loop spans 14 amino acids. The germline gives CDR1 SGHTA, CDR2 FQGTGA.

The genes are TRBV28 and TRBJ2-2; 7 nucleotides match TRBD1. V shed 7 bases and J 9 bases; nucleotides not matched to a gene: 14. The CDR3 is 15 residues long. The germline gives CDR1 MDHEN, CDR2 SYDVKM. The CDR3 DNA is TGTGCCAGCACCAACCGGGACAGAGGGGCGAGGGAGCTGTTTTTT. Translated: CASTNRDRGARELFF.

The rearrangement links TRBV3-1 (or the pseudogene TRBV3-2) to TRBJ1-1; the D gene is possibly TRBD1 (6 bases). The CDR3 is made up of 14 amino acids. The germline V gene encodes CDR1 LGHDT and CDR2 YNNKEL (reference sequence). Deletions cut 4 bases from V and 5 bases from J, with 14 bases between. CDR3 protein: CASSPRQEWTEAFF. The CDR3 nucleotides are TGTGCCAGCAGCCCCCGACAGGAGTGGACTGAAGCTTTCTTT.

The chain links TRBV6-2 or TRBV6-3 to TRBJ1-2; D might be TRBD1 (5 bases). Germline CDR1 reads MNHEY; CDR2 reads SVGEGT. V shed 2 bases and J shed 6 bases, with 10 bases lying between them. The CDR3 has 13 amino acids. CDR3 amino acids: CASSYGGLDGYTF. In DNA form, the CDR3 reads TGTGCCAGCAGTTACGGGGGACTCGATGGCTACACCTTC.